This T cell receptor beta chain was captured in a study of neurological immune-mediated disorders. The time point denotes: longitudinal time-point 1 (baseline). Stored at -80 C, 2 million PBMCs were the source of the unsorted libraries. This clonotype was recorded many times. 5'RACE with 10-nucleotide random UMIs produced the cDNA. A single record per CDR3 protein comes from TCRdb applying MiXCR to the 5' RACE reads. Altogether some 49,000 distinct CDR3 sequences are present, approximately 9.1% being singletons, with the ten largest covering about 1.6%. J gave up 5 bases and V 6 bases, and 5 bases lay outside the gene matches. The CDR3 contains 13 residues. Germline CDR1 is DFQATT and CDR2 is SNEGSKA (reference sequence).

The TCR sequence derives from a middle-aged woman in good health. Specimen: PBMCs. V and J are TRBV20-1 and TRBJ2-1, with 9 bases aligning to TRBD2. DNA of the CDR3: TGCAGTGCGACGACTAGCGGAAACAATGAGCAGTTCTTC. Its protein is CSATTSGNNEQFF.